Sequencing of this TCR beta chain was carried out in a study of long-term antiretroviral therapy in people with HIV. After removal of 4 bases from V and 0 bases from J, the junction contained 6 bases not matched to a gene. Germline CDR1 and CDR2: SGHNT and YYREEE (reference sequence). This CDR3 has 16 residues. The authors ran the immunoSEQ assay, v3.0, at survey level. Assay used: immunoSEQ multiplex PCR; TCRdb lists only in-frame clones, some missing. The table lists 20,000 to 25,000 clones, around 93% of them singletons. This chain uses TRBV5-4 with TRBJ2-5; 10 positions agree with TRBD2. This clonotype originated in a woman aged 45-59 years with HIV. This specimen was unsorted PBMCs, taken 4.4 years after starting antiretroviral therapy. CDR3 residues: CASSPERGGYQETQYF. The CDR3 DNA reads as TGTGCCAGCAGCCCGGAGCGGGGGGGCTACCAAGAGACCCAGTACTTC.